What follows describes a single T cell receptor (beta chain). What this receptor recognizes is not known. No per-base quality is available; no much larger clone lies one base away. TCRbeta CDR3 regions were amplified from genomic DNA by means of the immunoSEQ Assay, a bias-controlled multiplex PCR. The published analysis was carried out like this. Nucleated cell counts per sample were estimated from amplification of reference gene primers within the assay. Sequence reads were collapsed and filtered to measure the absolute abundance of every unique TCRbeta CDR3 rearrangement. For each sample, productive Simpson clonality was calculated by taking the square root of Simpson's diversity index across productive rearrangements. TCRdb's version of the immuneACCESS table is confined to in-frame rearrangements and falls short of the full clone set. An unresolved V gene accounts for under half of the shortfall where checked; the remainder is of unknown origin. V and J calls and clone size come straight from that table; D and trimming were deduced from the DNA. The sample has about 190,000 clones on record, more than 75% of them singletons. The top ten constitute approximately 5.6% of the sample.

The entry originates in a study of blood T cell repertoires in COVID-19 (dated by TCRdb to about 2020). With regard to the full study: The collaborator samples originated in the United States, Italy and Spain and spanned the acute and convalescent phases of COVID-19. The dataset comprised deeply sampled blood TCRbeta repertoires from subjects exposed to, actively infected with, or recovered from COVID-19. Where available, HLA class I and class II types were obtained from metadata supplied by the sample provider rather than from assay-based typing. Nearly every sample came with metadata listing a de-identified subject ID, COVID-19 status, age in years and sex. The repertoires were released in a freely available public database intended as a resource for research on the immune response to SARS-CoV-2. The prospective study material was composed of cDNA or gDNA derived from T cells, B-cell-depleted T cells, or PBMCs. The samples were drawn from the first 160 participants of the ongoing ImmuneRACE study and from 950 to 1,500 subjects provided by 6 global collaborators. Results the study describes overall, beyond this receptor: How much clinical and demographic metadata was included differed by source and by participant, and the metadata was provided uncurated.

Taken from the germline V gene, the CDR1 and CDR2 loops are SQVTM and ANQGSEA. From its cysteine to its phenylalanine, the CDR3 spans 15 amino acids. Left in the record is the CDR3 DNA by itself, 45 bases read in frame from the first base. Deletion took 1 base off V and 4 bases off J, with a span of 15 bases between the germline ends. Each collaborating institution followed its own protocols to collect whole blood in K2EDTA tubes. Collaborator samples were shipped for TCRbeta analysis as frozen whole blood, isolated PBMCs, or DNA extracted from either sample type. This TCR derives from a man aged 35-49 years with active or convalescent COVID-19. Material: peripheral blood. Recombination connected TRBV29-1 to TRBJ2-3; matching of 6 bases hints at TRBD1 as the D gene. CDR3 protein: CSVEGGHHEADTQYF. In nucleotide form, the sequence is TGCAGCGTTGAAGGGGGACACCATGAAGCAGATACGCAGTATTTT.